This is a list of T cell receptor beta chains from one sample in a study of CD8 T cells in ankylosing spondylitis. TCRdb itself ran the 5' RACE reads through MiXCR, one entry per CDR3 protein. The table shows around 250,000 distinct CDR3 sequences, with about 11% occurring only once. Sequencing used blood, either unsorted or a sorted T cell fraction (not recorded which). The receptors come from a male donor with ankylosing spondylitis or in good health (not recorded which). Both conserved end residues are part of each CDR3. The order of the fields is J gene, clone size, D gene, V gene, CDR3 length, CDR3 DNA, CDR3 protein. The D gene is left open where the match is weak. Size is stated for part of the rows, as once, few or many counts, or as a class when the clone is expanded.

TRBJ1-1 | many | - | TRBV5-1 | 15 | TGCGCCAGCAGCTTGATTCGGGAGGGTGGGACTGAAGCTTTCTTT | CASSLIREGGTEAFF
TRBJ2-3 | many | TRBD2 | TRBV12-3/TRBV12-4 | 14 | TGTGCCAGCAGGATTAGCGGGATGATGGATACGCAGTATTTT | CASRISGMMDTQYF
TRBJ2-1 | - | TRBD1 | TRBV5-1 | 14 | TGCGCCAGCAGCTTAGGACAGGGATTTACTGAGCAGTTCTTC | CASSLGQGFTEQFF
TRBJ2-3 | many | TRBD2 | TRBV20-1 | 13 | TGCACCTCAAGGGCGGGGGGGACAGATACGCAGTATTTT | CTSRAGGTDTQYF
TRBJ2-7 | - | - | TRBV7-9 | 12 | TGTGCCAGCAGTGCGGGACTCCGGGAGCAGTACTTC | CASSAGLREQYF
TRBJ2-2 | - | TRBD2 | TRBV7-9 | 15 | TGTGCCAGCAGCAGAACGGGAGGAGGCACCGGGGAGCTGTTTTTT | CASSRTGGGTGELFF
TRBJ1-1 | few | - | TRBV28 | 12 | TGTGCCAGCAGGAGGACAGCACCTGAAGCTTTCTTT | CASRRTAPEAFF
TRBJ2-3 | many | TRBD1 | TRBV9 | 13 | TGTGCCAGCAACAGGGGGGGCACAGATACGCAGTATTTT | CASNRGGTDTQYF
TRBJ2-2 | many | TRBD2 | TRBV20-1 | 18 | TGCAGTGCTAGAGCTCTGGTAGCGGGAGCGCTTAACACCGGGGAGCTGTTTTTT | CSARALVAGALNTGELFF
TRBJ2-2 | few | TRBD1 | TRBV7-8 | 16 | TGTGCCAGCAGCTTGTTGGGACAGGGGGCGACCGGGGAGCTGTTTTTT | CASSLLGQGATGELFF
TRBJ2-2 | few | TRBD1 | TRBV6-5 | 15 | TGTGCCAGCAGTTACGGACAGGAAGGGATCGGGGAGCTGTTTTTT | CASSYGQEGIGELFF
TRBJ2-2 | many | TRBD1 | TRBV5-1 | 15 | TGCGCCAGCAGCTTGGAAGGGGGCGACCCCGGGGAGCTGTTTTTT | CASSLEGGDPGELFF
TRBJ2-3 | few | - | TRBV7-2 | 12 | TGTGCCAGCAGGTCCTCCGGGGATACGCAGTATTTT | CASRSSGDTQYF
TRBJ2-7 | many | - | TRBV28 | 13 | TGTGCCAGCGGGTCGGGCGGGGCCTACGAGCAGTACTTC | CASGSGGAYEQYF
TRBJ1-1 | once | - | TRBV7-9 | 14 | TGTGCCAGCAGCCCTCTCTCGGCAGGGGCTGAAGCTTTCTTT | CASSPLSAGAEAFF
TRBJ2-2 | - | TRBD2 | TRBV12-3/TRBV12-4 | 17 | TGTGCCACCTCCGGAGCGCCCGCTTCCGGGGGGACCGGGGAGCTGTTTTTT | CATSGAPASGGTGELFF
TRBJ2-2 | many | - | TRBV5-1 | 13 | TGCGCCAGCAGCTTGGATGCGGTCGGGGAGCTGTTTTTT | CASSLDAVGELFF
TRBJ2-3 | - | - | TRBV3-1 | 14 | TGTGCCAGCAGCCGAGTATCGAGTACAGATACGCAGTATTTT | CASSRVSSTDTQYF
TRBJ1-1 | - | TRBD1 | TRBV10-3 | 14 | TGTGCCATCAAGCCAGGGGGGGGGAACACTGAAGCTTTCTTT | CAIKPGGGNTEAFF
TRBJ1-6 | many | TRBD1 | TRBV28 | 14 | TGTGCCAGCAGGACAGGGGATAATAATTCACCCCTCCACTTT | CASRTGDNNSPLHF
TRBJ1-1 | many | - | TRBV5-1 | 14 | TGCGCCAGCAGTCCCGACCCCGAACGGACTGAAGCTTTCTTT | CASSPDPERTEAFF
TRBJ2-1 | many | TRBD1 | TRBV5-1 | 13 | TGCGCCAGCGGCCTGGACAGGTCTAATGAGCAGTTCTTC | CASGLDRSNEQFF
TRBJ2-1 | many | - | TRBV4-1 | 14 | TGCGCCAGCAGCCAAGGGGGGACCTACAATGAGCAGTTCTTC | CASSQGGTYNEQFF
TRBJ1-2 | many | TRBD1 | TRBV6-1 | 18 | TGTGCCAGCACTGATTGGGGGGACAGGTATTTTTCTGACTATGGCTACACCTTC | CASTDWGDRYFSDYGYTF
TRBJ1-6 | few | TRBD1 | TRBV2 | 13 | TGTGCCAGCCGTTGGGACAGGGCTTCACCCCTCCACTTT | CASRWDRASPLHF
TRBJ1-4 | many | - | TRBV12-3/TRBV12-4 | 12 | TGTGCCAGCAGTTTATCCGGGGAAAAACTGTTTTTT | CASSLSGEKLFF
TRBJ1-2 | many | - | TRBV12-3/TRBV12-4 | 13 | TGTGCCAGCAGTTTAATGCAGGGTTATGGCTACACCTTC | CASSLMQGYGYTF
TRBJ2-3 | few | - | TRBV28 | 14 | TGTGCCAGCAGTTCCTATCGGACGACAGATACGCAGTATTTT | CASSSYRTTDTQYF
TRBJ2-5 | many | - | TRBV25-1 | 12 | TGTGCCAGCAGTGCACCCAAAGAGACCCAGTACTTC | CASSAPKETQYF
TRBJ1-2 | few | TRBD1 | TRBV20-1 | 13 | TGCAGTGCTACCTTAGGGACAGGGGTCGGCTACACCTTC | CSATLGTGVGYTF
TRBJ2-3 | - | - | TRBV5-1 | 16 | TGCGCCAGCAGCTTGGGGGCGGTTAGGATCGCAGATACGCAGTATTTT | CASSLGAVRIADTQYF
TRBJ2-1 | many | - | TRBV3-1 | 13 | TGTGCCAGCAGCCAAGAGCCCCCCAATGAGCAGTTCTTC | CASSQEPPNEQFF
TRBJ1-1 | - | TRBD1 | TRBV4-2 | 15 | TGTGCCAGCAGCCCGACGGGACAGGGCGGGACTGAAGCTTTCTTT | CASSPTGQGGTEAFF
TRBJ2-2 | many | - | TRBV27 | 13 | TGTGCCAGCAGCCTTGTCGGGCCCGGGGAGCTGTTTTTT | CASSLVGPGELFF
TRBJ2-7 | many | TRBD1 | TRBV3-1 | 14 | TGTGCCAGCAGCCCTGCCGGGACAGGGTCTACGGAGTACTTC | CASSPAGTGSTEYF
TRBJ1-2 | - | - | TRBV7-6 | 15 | TGTGCCAGCAGACTCCGGGCCTCAGCTAACTATGGCTACACCTTC | CASRLRASANYGYTF
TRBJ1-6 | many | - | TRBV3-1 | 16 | TGTGCCAGCAGCCAGTCCGGACAGCCAGATAATTCACCCCTCCACTTT | CASSQSGQPDNSPLHF
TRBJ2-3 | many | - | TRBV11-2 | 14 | TGTGCCAGCAGCGCCCGGGGCAGGCGGGATACGCAGTATTTT | CASSARGRRDTQYF
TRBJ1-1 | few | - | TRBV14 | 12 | TGTGCCAGCAGCCTAACCGGGACCGAAGGTTTCTTT | CASSLTGTEGFF
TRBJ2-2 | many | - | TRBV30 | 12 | TGTGCCTGGAGCTATAACACCGGGGAGCTGTTTTTT | CAWSYNTGELFF
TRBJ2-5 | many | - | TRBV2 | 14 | TGTGCCAGCAGCATTGACAGGTTACAAGAGACCCAGTACTTC | CASSIDRLQETQYF
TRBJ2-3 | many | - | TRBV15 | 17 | TGTGCCACCAGCAGAGCTGGCGCTAGCGCCCGCACAGATACGCAGTATTTT | CATSRAGASARTDTQYF
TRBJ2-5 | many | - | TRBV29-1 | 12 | TGCAGCGTCAGAGCTTTGAGGGAGACCCAGTACTTC | CSVRALRETQYF
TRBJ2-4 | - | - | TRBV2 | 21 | TGTGCCAGCAGTGAGGGAGACTCTGAGGTGATCCTAGCGAAAAAGACAAACATTCAGTACTTC | CASSEGDSEVILAKKTNIQYF
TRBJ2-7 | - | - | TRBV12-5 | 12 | TGTGCTAGTGGTTTCGGCAGCTACGAGCAGTACTTC | CASGFGSYEQYF